The 30 T cell receptor beta chains in this list originate from one sample, sequenced in a study of early T cells in non-severe SARS-CoV-2 infection. TCRdb reprocessed the 5' RACE reads with MiXCR, giving one entry per CDR3 protein. The sample includes fewer than 35,000 distinct CDR3 sequences, 5% to 6% of them seen just once. The sample was whole blood. The receptors shown here come from an adult who was a healthcare worker with PCR-confirmed SARS-CoV-2 infection or an uninfected control (not recorded which).

This clonotype came up many times. V usage is TRBV29-1 and J usage is TRBJ1-1; 10 bases map to TRBD1. In germline, CDR1 is SQVTM, CDR2 ANQGSEA. J gave up 5 bases and V 0 bases, and 9 bases lay outside the gene matches. CDR3 length: 16 residues. For the CDR3, the DNA is TGCAGCGTTGAAGAGGTAGGGACAGGGGAAAAAACTGAAGCTTTCTTT. Its protein product is CSVEEVGTGEKTEAFF. Variable domain in full (rest from reference TRBV29-1 and TRBJ1-1): SAVISQKPSRDICQRGTSLTIQCQVDSQVTMMFWYRQQPGQSLTLIATANQGSEATYESGFVIDKFPISRPNLTFSTLTVSNMSPEDSSIYLCSVEEVGTGEKTEAFFGQGTRLTVV.

For the CDR3, the DNA is TGTGCCAGCACGGTAGCGGGGCTATTTACCGGGGAGCTGTTTTTT. This translates into CASTVAGLFTGELFF. This chain uses TRBV28 with TRBJ2-2, with 8 nucleotides matching TRBD2. CDR1 and CDR2 (germline): MDHEN, SYDVKM. The V gene end was trimmed by 7 bases and the J gene end by 5 bases; junction bases not matched to a gene: 9. This CDR3 comprises 15 residues.

This clonotype has at least ten counts. The chain links TRBV14 to TRBJ1-3; D is uncertain. The germline V gene encodes CDR1 SGHDN and CDR2 FVKESK. V lost 4 bases and J 0 bases, leaving 19 bases between the germline ends. The CDR3 runs to 18 residues. CDR3 bases: TGTGCCAGCAGCCCCCACCGGACCTTTATGCACTCTGGAAACACCATATATTTT. It translates to CASSPHRTFMHSGNTIYF.

The table lists this clonotype with many counts. The chain links TRBV4-3 to TRBJ2-1, with D unclear. Trimming stripped 0 bases from V and 10 bases from J, with 13 bases between. This CDR3 has 14 residues. Germline CDR1 and CDR2: LGHNA and YSLEER. CDR3 DNA: TGCGCCAGCAGCCAAGATTGGCGAGGACGGGAGCAGTTCTTC. This codes for CASSQDWRGREQFF.

This clonotype was counted at least ten times. This chain connects TRBV29-1 to TRBJ2-7; unclear D gene. The CDR3 totals 11 residues. Germline CDR1 reads SQVTM; CDR2 reads ANQGSEA. CDR3 protein: CSCSSSYEQYF. The CDR3, as DNA: TGCAGTTGTTCCAGCTCCTACGAGCAGTACTTC.

In its sample, this clonotype was seen many times. The chain joins TRBV6-5 to TRBJ2-1; TRBD1 aligns across 7 bases. After removal of 6 bases from V and 4 bases from J, the junction contained 12 bases not matched to a gene. The germline gives CDR1 MNHEY, CDR2 SVGAGI. The CDR3 contains 16 residues. CDR3 amino acids: CASSKSQGTVYNEQFF. The CDR3, as DNA: TGTGCCAGCAGCAAATCGCAAGGGACAGTATACAATGAGCAGTTCTTC.

In its sample, this clonotype was seen a few times. The rearrangement uses TRBV11-2 and TRBJ2-7; 7 nucleotides line up with TRBD2. Losses at the gene ends were 4 bases for V and 3 bases for J; bases not matched to a gene: 3. The CDR3 contains 13 residues. Germline CDR1 reads SGHAT; CDR2 reads FQNNGV. The CDR3, as DNA: TGTGCCAGCAGCTCCCGGACTAGCTACGAGCAGTACTTC. Its translation is CASSSRTSYEQYF.

This clonotype was recorded many times. This rearrangement joins TRBV12-3 or TRBV12-4 to TRBJ2-7; 7 bases are a match to TRBD1. V trimming: 6 bases; J trimming: 3 bases; junction bases outside the gene matches: 5. This CDR3 spans 13 amino acids. The CDR3 loop is CASSWGQRYEQYF. The DNA of the CDR3 is TGTGCCAGCAGCTGGGGACAGCGCTACGAGCAGTACTTC.

With regard to this clonotype: Relative to the germline gene, one junction end is altered; a read error may explain this. The chain couples TRBV4-2 to TRBJ1-1; TRBD1 is a possible D gene (6 bases). This CDR3 spans 13 amino acids. Per the germline V gene, CDR1 is LGHNA and CDR2 is YNFKEQ. The CDR3 DNA sequence: TGTGCCAGCAGCCAAGATATGGGGGCTGAGGCTTTCTTT. Amino acid sequence: CASSQDMGAEAFF.

This clonotype was observed a handful of times. The chain joins TRBV4-3 to TRBJ2-5, with a possible D match to TRBD2 (6 bases). V dropped 1 base and J dropped 3 bases, with 9 bases sitting between them. CDR1 and CDR2 from the germline V gene are LGHNA and YSLEER. This CDR3 has 14 amino acids. The CDR3 nucleotides read TGCGCCAGCAGCCAAGGACTAGTGGAAGAGACCCAGTACTTC. It encodes CASSQGLVEETQYF.

V usage is TRBV29-1 and J usage is TRBJ2-1; D is unresolved. Between the trimmed V and J ends, which lost 8 bases and 4 bases, there was a span of 9 bases. Germline CDR1 and CDR2: SQVTM and ANQGSEA. This CDR3 contains 11 residues. The CDR3, as DNA: TGCAGCATATCTGGTTACAATGAGCAGTTCTTC. Its translation: CSISGYNEQFF.

The gene calls are TRBV3-1 and TRBJ2-7; unclear D gene. With 1 base removed from V and 1 base from J, the gap between germline ends came to 17 bases. The germline gives CDR1 LGHDT, CDR2 YNNKEL (reference sequence). The CDR3 is 17 residues long. The CDR3: CASSQGLVGAESYEQYF. CDR3 nucleotide sequence: TGTGCCAGCAGCCAAGGGTTGGTCGGAGCCGAATCCTACGAGCAGTACTTC.

The table lists this clonotype with many counts. This chain joins TRBV29-1 and TRBJ1-2, with 8 nucleotides matching TRBD1. The CDR3 consists of 13 residues. CDR1 SQVTM and CDR2 ANQGSEA come from the germline V gene. The V and J ends lost 7 bases and 8 bases, in that order; junction bases with no gene match: 12. CDR3 in DNA: TGCAGCGCCCAACATGGACAGGGAAAAGGCTACACCTTC. It encodes CSAQHGQGKGYTF.

Judged by abundance, this clonotype is medium-sized. The chain combines TRBV6-2 or TRBV6-3 with TRBJ1-4; the D gene is possibly TRBD1 (5 bases). This CDR3 has 14 residues. The germline V gene encodes CDR1 MNHEY and CDR2 SVGEGT. Deletions cut 8 bases from V and 0 bases from J, with 10 bases between. The CDR3 loop is CASGATATNEKLFF. Here the CDR3 DNA reads TGTGCCAGCGGGGCGACGGCAACTAATGAAAAACTGTTTTTT.

CDR3 nucleotides: TGCGCCAGCAGCCAAGATATCAGGGGCCACGAGCAGTACTTC. It codes for CASSQDIRGHEQYF. The genes are TRBV4-3 and TRBJ2-7; TRBD1 is a possible D gene (6 bases). This CDR3 has 14 residues. V was cut by 0 bases and J by 5 bases, with 11 bases left in between. The germline V gene encodes CDR1 LGHNA and CDR2 YSLEER.

In its sample, this clonotype was seen many times. The chain uses TRBV19 and TRBJ2-3; D uncertain. Germline lookup yields CDR1 LNHDA and CDR2 SQIVND (reference sequence). V lost 5 bases and J lost 2, with 11 bases in between. The CDR3 has 14 residues. The CDR3 DNA is TGTGCCAGTAGTCCCCGGACGACCACAGATACGCAGTATTTT. Translation: CASSPRTTTDTQYF.

The chain uses TRBV6-4 and TRBJ2-1; TRBD2 is a possible D gene (7 bases). Germline CDR1 MRHNA, CDR2 SNTAGT. Trimming removed 3 bases from V and 9 bases from J, with 12 bases in between. The length of the CDR3 is 13 residues. This CDR3 reads CASSEGGPSEQFF. For the CDR3, the DNA is TGTGCCAGCAGTGAGGGGGGGCCAAGTGAGCAGTTCTTC.

This clonotype turned up a few times. V usage is TRBV5-1 and J usage is TRBJ2-7; 8 bases align to TRBD1. This CDR3 comprises 13 residues. Losses at the gene ends were 2 bases for V and 6 bases for J; bases not matched to a gene: 4. Looked up from germline, CDR1 is SGHRS and CDR2 is YFSETQ. For the CDR3, the DNA is TGCGCCAGCAGCTTCGGGACAGGTAGCGAGCAGTACTTC. Its translation: CASSFGTGSEQYF.

This sequence joins TRBV10-3 and TRBJ1-4; D is ambiguous. This CDR3 is built from 13 residues. The V end was cut by 4 bases, the J end by 5 bases, with 8 bases between. Germline V gene data show CDR1 as ENHRY and CDR2 as SYGVKD. The CDR3 nucleotides read TGTGCCATCAGTGTCTTCGAAAATGAAAAACTGTTTTTT. Encoded protein: CAISVFENEKLFF.

The chain combines TRBV7-9 with TRBJ2-3, with TRBD2 matching 7 bases. Germline lookup yields CDR1 SEHNR and CDR2 FQNEAQ (reference sequence). J gave up 6 bases and V 1 base, and 10 bases lay outside the gene matches. The length of the CDR3 is 16 residues. The CDR3 DNA is TGTGCCAGCAGCTTAGTGCACGGGGGGTATGCCGATACGCAGTATTTT. Translating gives CASSLVHGGYADTQYF.

This clonotype was counted a few times. The J gene is TRBJ2-5, the V gene TRBV12-3 or TRBV12-4, with TRBD1 identical over 7 bases. The ends lost 4 bases at V and 5 bases at J; junction bases unmatched: 4. The CDR3 totals 13 residues. The CDR3 sequence is CASSYTGEETQYF. The DNA for the CDR3 is TGTGCCAGCAGTTACACAGGGGAGGAGACCCAGTACTTC.

The V and J genes are TRBV7-7 and TRBJ2-2; unclear D gene. CDR3 length equals 14 residues. V was clipped by 2 bases and J by 4 bases, with 8 bases between them. CDR1 and CDR2 (germline): SSHAT, FNYEAQ (reference sequence). CDR3 sequence reads: CASSLRLATGELFF. In nucleotides, the CDR3 is TGTGCCAGCAGCTTAAGATTGGCCACCGGGGAGCTGTTTTTT.

The chain carries TRBV29-1 and TRBJ2-3, with a weak D call TRBD1 (5 bases). The CDR3 is 13 residues long. V lost 8 bases and J 2 bases, leaving 14 bases between the germline ends. Per germline, CDR1 SQVTM and CDR2 ANQGSEA. CDR3 in amino acids: CSSRQHITDTQYF. The CDR3 DNA follows: TGCAGCTCTCGACAGCATATCACAGATACGCAGTATTTT.

By sample fraction, this clonotype is medium-sized. The chain joins TRBV28 to TRBJ2-7; D not resolved. This CDR3 is built from 12 residues. Germline V gene sequence: CDR1 MDHEN, CDR2 SYDVKM. V was trimmed by 4 bases and J by 4 bases, leaving 8 bases between them. The CDR3 region has the DNA TGTGCCAGCAGTTGGGTTGGGTACGAGCAGTACTTC. Encoded protein: CASSWVGYEQYF.

The rearrangement joins TRBV20-1 to TRBJ2-7, with D possibly called TRBD1 or TRBD2 (7 bases each). The germline CDR1 and CDR2 sequences are DFQATT and SNEGSKA (reference sequence). V was cut by 6 bases and J by 2 bases, with 20 bases left in between. The CDR3 is made up of 15 amino acids. The CDR3 nucleotides are TGCAGTGCAGATAGAGTTTCAGGGGGGGCCTACGAGCAGTACTTC. It translates to CSADRVSGGAYEQYF.

V gene TRBV7-7 combines with J gene TRBJ2-2; no definite D call. Germline assignment: CDR1 SSHAT and CDR2 FNYEAQ (reference sequence). Deletions cut 3 bases from V and 5 bases from J, with 7 bases between. The CDR3 has 13 amino acids. CDR3 DNA: TGTGCCAGCAGCTTGGAAAGGACCGGGGAGCTGTTTTTT. The encoded protein is CASSLERTGELFF.

This clonotype was seen at least ten times. An end of the junction differs from the germline gene, which may be a read error. This chain uses TRBV6-8 with TRBJ2-3; D ambiguous. This CDR3 region has 11 residues. The germline gives CDR1 MNHGY, CDR2 SAAAGT. The CDR3 nucleotides read TGTGCCAGCAGCTCCATGCACCCTAAACTTTTT. Its protein product is CASSSMHPKLF.

This clonotype rates as medium-sized. This chain uses TRBV9 with TRBJ2-3, with D perhaps being TRBD1 or TRBD2 (5 bases each). The CDR3 is 17 residues long. V was trimmed by 2 bases and J by 0 bases, leaving 16 bases between them. Germline lookup yields CDR1 SGDLS and CDR2 YYNGEE. DNA for the CDR3: TGTGCCAGCAGCGTCACCCCCGGGACGGCTAGCACAGATACGCAGTATTTT. This sequence encodes CASSVTPGTASTDTQYF.

In its sample, this clonotype was seen many times. The chain carries TRBV27 and TRBJ1-5; D is unresolved. The length of the CDR3 is 18 residues. The V end was cut by 5 bases, the J end by 2 bases, with 22 bases between. From germline, CDR1 is MNHEY and CDR2 SMNVEV (reference sequence). The CDR3 DNA sequence: TGTGCCAGCAGTCCTGTGCAGGACCCCCGAGGCGGCAATCAGCCCCAGCATTTT. It yields the protein CASSPVQDPRGGNQPQHF.

In its sample, this clonotype was seen many times. This chain uses TRBV7-9 with TRBJ2-3; D call uncertain. The ends were cut back, 2 bases at V and 2 bases at J, with 5 bases in the middle. Germline V lookup: CDR1 SEHNR, CDR2 FQNEAQ (reference sequence). The CDR3 covers 13 residues. The CDR3 here is CASSLRITDTQYF. The CDR3 DNA is TGTGCCAGCAGCTTAAGGATCACAGATACGCAGTATTTT.